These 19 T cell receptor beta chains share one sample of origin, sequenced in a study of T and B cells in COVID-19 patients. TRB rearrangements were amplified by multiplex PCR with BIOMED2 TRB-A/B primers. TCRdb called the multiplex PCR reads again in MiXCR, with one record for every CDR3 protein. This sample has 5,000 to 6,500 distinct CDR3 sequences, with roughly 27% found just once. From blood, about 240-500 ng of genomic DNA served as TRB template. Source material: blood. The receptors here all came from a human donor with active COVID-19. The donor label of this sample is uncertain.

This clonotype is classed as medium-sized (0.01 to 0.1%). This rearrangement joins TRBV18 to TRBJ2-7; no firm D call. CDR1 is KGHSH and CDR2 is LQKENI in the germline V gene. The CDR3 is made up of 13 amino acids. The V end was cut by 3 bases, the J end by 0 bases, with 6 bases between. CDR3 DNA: TGTGCCAGCTCACCGGCAGCCTCCTACGAGCAGTACTTC. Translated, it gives CASSPAASYEQYF. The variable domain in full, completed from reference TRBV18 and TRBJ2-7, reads NAGVMQNPRHLVRRRGQEARLRCSPMKGHSHVYWYRQLPEEGLKFMVYLQKENIIDESGMPKERFSAEFPKEGPSILRIQQVVRGDSAAYFCASSPAASYEQYFGPGTRLTVT.

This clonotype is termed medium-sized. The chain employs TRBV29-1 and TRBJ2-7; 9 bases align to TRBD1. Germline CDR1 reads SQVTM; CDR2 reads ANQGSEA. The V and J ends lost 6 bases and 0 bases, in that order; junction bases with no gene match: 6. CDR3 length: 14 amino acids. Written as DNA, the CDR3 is TGCAGCGTGGAAACGGGACAGGGCTCCTACGAGCAGTACTTC. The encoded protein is CSVETGQGSYEQYF.

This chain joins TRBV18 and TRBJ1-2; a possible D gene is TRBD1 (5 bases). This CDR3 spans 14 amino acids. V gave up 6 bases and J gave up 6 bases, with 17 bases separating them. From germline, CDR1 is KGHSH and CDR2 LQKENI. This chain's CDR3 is CASSFARDGDGYTF. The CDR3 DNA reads TGTGCCAGCTCCTTTGCCCGGGACGGAGATGGCTACACCTTC.

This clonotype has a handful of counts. The CDR3 coding sequence is TGCGCCAGCAAGCGGGGGGAGCTAAATAATTCACCCCTCCACTTT. The encoded protein is CASKRGELNNSPLHF. V and J are TRBV5-1 and TRBJ1-6; the D gene is possibly TRBD1 (5 bases). The germline V gene encodes CDR1 SGHRS and CDR2 YFSETQ. This CDR3 spans 15 amino acids. Trimming took 6 bases from V and 5 from J, leaving 15 bases between them.

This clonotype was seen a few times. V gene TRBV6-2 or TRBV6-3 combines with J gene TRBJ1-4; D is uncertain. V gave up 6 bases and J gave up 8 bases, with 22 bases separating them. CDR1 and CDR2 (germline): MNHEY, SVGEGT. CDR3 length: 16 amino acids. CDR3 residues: CASSYTPSVREEKLFF. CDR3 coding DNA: TGTGCCAGCAGCTACACCCCGTCAGTGAGGGAGGAAAAACTGTTTTTT.

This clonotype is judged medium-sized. Here the CDR3 DNA reads TGTGCCAGTGCGCCGGCTAGCGAGGGTCACAATGAGCAGTTCTTC. Its protein is CASAPASEGHNEQFF. V and J are TRBV19 and TRBJ2-1, with a possible D match to TRBD2 (6 bases). V was clipped by 8 bases and J by 5 bases, with 19 bases between them. Germline lookup yields CDR1 LNHDA and CDR2 SQIVND (reference sequence). This CDR3 is 15 amino acids long.

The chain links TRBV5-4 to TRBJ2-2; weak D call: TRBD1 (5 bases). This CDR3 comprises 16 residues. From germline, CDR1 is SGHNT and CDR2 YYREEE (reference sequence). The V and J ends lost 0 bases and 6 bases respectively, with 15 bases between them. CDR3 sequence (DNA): TGTGCCAGCAGCTTGGGGGCAGGGATTAATTCCGGGGAGCTGTTTTTT. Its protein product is CASSLGAGINSGELFF.

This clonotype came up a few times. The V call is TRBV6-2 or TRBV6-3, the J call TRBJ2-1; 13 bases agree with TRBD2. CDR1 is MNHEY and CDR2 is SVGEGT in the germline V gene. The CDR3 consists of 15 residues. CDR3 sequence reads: CATRTSGGAYNEQFF. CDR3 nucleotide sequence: TGTGCGACCCGGACTAGCGGGGGAGCCTACAATGAGCAGTTCTTC.

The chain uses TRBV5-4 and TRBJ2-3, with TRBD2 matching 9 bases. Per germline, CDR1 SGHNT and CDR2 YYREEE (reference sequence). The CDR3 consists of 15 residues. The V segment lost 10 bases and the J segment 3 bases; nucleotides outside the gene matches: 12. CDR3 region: CASAPEAGGTDTQYF. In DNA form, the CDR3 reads TGTGCCTCAGCCCCTGAGGCGGGGGGGACAGATACGCAGTATTTT.

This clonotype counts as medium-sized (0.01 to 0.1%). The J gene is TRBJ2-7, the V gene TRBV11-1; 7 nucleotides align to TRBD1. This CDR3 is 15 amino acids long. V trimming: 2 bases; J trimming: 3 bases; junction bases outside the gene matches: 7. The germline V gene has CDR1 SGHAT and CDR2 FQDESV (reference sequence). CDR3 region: CASSLIATGLYEQYF. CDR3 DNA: TGTGCCAGCAGCTTAATCGCGACAGGGCTCTACGAGCAGTACTTC.

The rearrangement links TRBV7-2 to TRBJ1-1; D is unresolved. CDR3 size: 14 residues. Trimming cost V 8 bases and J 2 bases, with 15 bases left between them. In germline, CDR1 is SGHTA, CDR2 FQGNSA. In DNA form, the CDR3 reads TGTGCCAGCCCCCGCGAAGGCGGCAACACTGAAGCTTTCTTT. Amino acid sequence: CASPREGGNTEAFF. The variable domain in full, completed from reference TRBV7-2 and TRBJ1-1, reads GAGVSQSPSNKVTEKGKDVELRCDPISGHTALYWYRQSLGQGLEFLIYFQGNSAPDKSGLPSDRFSAERTGGSVSTLTIQRTQQEDSAVYLCASPREGGNTEAFFGQGTRLTVV.

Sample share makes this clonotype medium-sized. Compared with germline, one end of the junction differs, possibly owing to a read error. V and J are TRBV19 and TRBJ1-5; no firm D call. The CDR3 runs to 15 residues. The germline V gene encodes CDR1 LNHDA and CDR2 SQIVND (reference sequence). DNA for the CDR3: TGTGCCAGTAGTTTAGACGGAGGAGGCAATCAGCCCCAGCATTTT. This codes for CASSLDGGGNQPQHF.

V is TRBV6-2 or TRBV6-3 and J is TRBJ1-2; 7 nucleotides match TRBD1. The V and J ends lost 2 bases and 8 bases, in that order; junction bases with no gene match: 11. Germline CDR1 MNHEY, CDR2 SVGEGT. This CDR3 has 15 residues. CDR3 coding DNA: TGTGCCAGCAGTTACGGAGGGGGCAAGGCGTGGGGCTACACCTTC. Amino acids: CASSYGGGKAWGYTF.

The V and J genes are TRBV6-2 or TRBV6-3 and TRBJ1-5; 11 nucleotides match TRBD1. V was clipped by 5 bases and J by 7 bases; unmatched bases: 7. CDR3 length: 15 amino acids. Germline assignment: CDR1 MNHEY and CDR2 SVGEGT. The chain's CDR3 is CASSPGTGGSQPQHF. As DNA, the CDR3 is TGTGCCAGCAGTCCCGGGACAGGGGGATCCCAGCCCCAGCATTTT.

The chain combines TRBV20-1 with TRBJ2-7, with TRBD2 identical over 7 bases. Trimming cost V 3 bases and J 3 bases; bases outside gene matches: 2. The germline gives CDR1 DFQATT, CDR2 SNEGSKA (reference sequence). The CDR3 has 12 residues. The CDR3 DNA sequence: TGCAGTGCTAGGGCTAGCGGCTACGAGCAGTACTTC. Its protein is CSARASGYEQYF.

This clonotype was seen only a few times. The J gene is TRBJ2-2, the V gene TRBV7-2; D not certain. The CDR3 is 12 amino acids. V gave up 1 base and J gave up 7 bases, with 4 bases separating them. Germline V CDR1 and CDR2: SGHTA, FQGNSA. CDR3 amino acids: CASSLGIGELFF. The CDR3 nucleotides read TGTGCCAGCAGCTTAGGGATCGGGGAGCTGTTTTTT.

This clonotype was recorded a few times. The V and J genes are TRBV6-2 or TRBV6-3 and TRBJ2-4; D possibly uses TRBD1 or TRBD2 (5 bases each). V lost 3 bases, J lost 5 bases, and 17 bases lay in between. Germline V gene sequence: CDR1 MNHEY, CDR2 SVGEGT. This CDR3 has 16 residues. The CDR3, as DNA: TGTGCCAGCAGTTATGAGGGGCTCACCCCCCAAAACATTCAGTACTTC. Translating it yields CASSYEGLTPQNIQYF.

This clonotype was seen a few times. In DNA, the CDR3 is TGTGCCAGCAGTCCACTTACAGGGGGGGAGAACAATGAGCAGTTCTTC. It is translated as CASSPLTGGENNEQFF. The rearrangement joins TRBV6-2 or TRBV6-3 to TRBJ2-1; a weak D match, TRBD1 (8 bases). Germline CDR1 MNHEY, CDR2 SVGEGT. V gave up 5 bases and J gave up 5 bases, with 19 bases separating them. The CDR3 runs 16 residues.

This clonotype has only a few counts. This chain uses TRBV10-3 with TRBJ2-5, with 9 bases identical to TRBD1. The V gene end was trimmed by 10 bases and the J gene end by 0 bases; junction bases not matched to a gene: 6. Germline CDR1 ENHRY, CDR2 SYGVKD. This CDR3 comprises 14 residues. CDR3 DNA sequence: TGTGCCACCAGACAGGGGGGGGACCAAGAGACCCAGTACTTC. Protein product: CATRQGGDQETQYF.